This TCR beta chain was identified during a study of preoperative IRX-2 immunotherapy in early breast cancer. The CDR3 sequence is 18 residues long. CDR1 and CDR2 (germline): ENHRY, SYGVKD. Trimming cost V 0 bases and J 4 bases, with 19 bases left between them. Data came from immunoSEQ multiplex PCR; TCRdb stores just in-frame clones and leaves some out. The sample lists some 42,000 clones; 75% to 85% were seen once. Treatment defined: preoperative locoregional IRX-2 cytokine immunotherapy. The genes are TRBV10-3 and TRBJ2-1, with D possibly matching TRBD1 (6 bases). The specimen was lymph node tissue, collected after IRX-2 immunotherapy. The source of this sequence is a human donor with breast cancer. CDR3 DNA: TGTGCCATCAGTGAGTCGGGGGCCCACGCGGGCTATTACAATGAGCAGTTCTTC. Protein: CAISESGAHAGYYNEQFF.